This T cell receptor beta chain was found in a study of T cells in Graves' hyperthyroidism and ophthalmopathy. There are a few counts of this clonotype. Researchers amplified the TCR beta CDR3 regions from RNA transcripts. Using the HTBI primer set, a first-round RT-PCR was run on the TCR CDR3. TCRdb processed the multiplex PCR reads anew with MiXCR; each CDR3 protein has one entry. The data show over 700,000 distinct CDR3 sequences, with 18% seen just once and roughly 17% held by the top ten. Trimming at V came to 3 bases and at J to 3 bases, leaving 5 bases not matched to a gene. The germline V gene has CDR1 SQVTM and CDR2 ANQGSEA. The CDR3 contains 13 residues.

J is TRBJ2-7 and V is TRBV29-1; TRBD2 agrees at 7 bases. The specimen sequenced was blood. The sequence came from a woman aged 45-60 years with Graves' hyperthyroidism that later progressed to Graves' ophthalmopathy. The DNA of the CDR3 is TGCAGCGTTGAGGGTAGCGGGCTCTACGAGCAGTACTTC. Its protein product is CSVEGSGLYEQYF.